Here is one T cell receptor beta chain with its context. Original processing methods: Researchers report that nucleated cell counts were estimated from reference gene primer amplification. Assay used: immunoSEQ multiplex PCR; TCRdb lists only in-frame clones, some missing. V, J and clone size reflect that table, while D and trimming were determined from the DNA. The data contain about 64,000 clones, 70% to 90% of them seen just once; the ten biggest clones take up 15%. The data are from a study of blood T cell repertoires in COVID-19. Study at large: Samples representing acute and convalescent COVID-19 were sourced from the United States, Italy and Spain. PBMCs, B-cell-depleted T cells, or T cells were the source of the cDNA or gDNA that made up the material.

Losses at the gene ends were 4 bases for V and 1 base for J; bases not matched to a gene: 9. Per germline, CDR1 SGHNT and CDR2 YENEEA. The CDR3 covers 16 residues. V gene TRBV11-3 combines with J gene TRBJ1-1; 7 bases are shared with TRBD1. The receptor comes from an elderly man with acute or convalescent COVID-19. The specimen was peripheral blood. The CDR3 loop is CASSSGQLQGNTEAFF. DNA for the CDR3: TGTGCCAGCAGCTCGGGACAGCTACAGGGGAACACTGAAGCTTTCTTT.